This is a list of T cell receptor beta chains from one sample in a study of OX40 agonist ivuxolimab in advanced cancers. Using immunoSEQ multiplex PCR, the repertoire was profiled, and TCRdb retains in-frame clones only, with some absent. The sample carries 25,000 to 35,000 clones, roughly nine tenths recorded once. The specimen was CD4+ or CD8+ T cells sorted from blood, collected in a trial of the OX40 agonist ivuxolimab. These receptors all stem from an adult with an advanced solid tumor such as melanoma, head and neck, liver or kidney cancer. The CDR3 runs from the conserved cysteine through the conserved F or W. Fields, in order: V gene, J gene, CDR3 protein.

TRBV19	TRBJ1-2	CASKPWDRLGYTF
TRBV11-2	TRBJ2-1	CASSLGGAEQFF
TRBV14	TRBJ2-1	CASSQVRRAFFMDEQFF
TRBV16	TRBJ2-7	CASSQLGGEYEQYF
TRBV6-6	TRBJ2-4	CASSYSSGSDIQYF
TRBV5-1	TRBJ2-1	CASSLAPELAGVSEQFF
TRBV27	TRBJ1-1	CASSPDTGLDTEAFF
TRBV30	TRBJ1-4	CAWSWSGTNEKLFF
TRBV28	TRBJ1-5	CASSFLPGAGNQPQHF
TRBV7-3	TRBJ1-1	CASSLESYTEAFF
TRBV30	TRBJ2-1	CAWSAAGVDYNEQFF
TRBV28	TRBJ2-5	CASSLLAGVETQYF
TRBV9	TRBJ2-2	CASRANTPGRAANTGELFF
TRBV30	TRBJ1-6	CAWSVGVGNSPLHF
TRBV27	TRBJ2-7	CASSLRTSASYEQYF
TRBV25-1	TRBJ2-5	CASSEARWDTGTQYF
TRBV5-6	TRBJ1-1	CASSWGTGSEAFF
TRBV6-6	TRBJ1-1	CASSYSGQEYTEAFF
TRBV7-9	TRBJ2-7	CASSPKGTGVFSEQYF
TRBV19	TRBJ1-6	CASSMTQGARSPLHF
TRBV11-2	TRBJ2-7	CASTVGRLVGYEQYF
TRBV6-5	TRBJ2-1	CASSYSTSGLNNEQFF
TRBV19	TRBJ2-1	CASATGGRYNEQFF
TRBV7-8	TRBJ1-1	CASSSGTAEAFF
TRBV13	TRBJ2-7	CASSFEGAGYEQYF
TRBV6-4	TRBJ2-2	CATQPGHNTGELFF
TRBV7-9	TRBJ2-7	CASSSQGSYEQYF
TRBV6-5	TRBJ1-1	CASSYSVKNTEAFF
TRBV27	TRBJ1-2	CASSFRQPISGYTF
TRBV5-1	TRBJ2-1	CASSLEQGARANEQFF
TRBV27	TRBJ1-1	CASSWGPTVHYTEAFF
TRBV19	TRBJ2-7	CASSTSGPLYEQYF
TRBV28	TRBJ2-1	CATAQRDPYNEQFF
TRBV30	TRBJ2-5	CAWTKWGRETQYF
TRBV25-1	TRBJ1-1	CASRVKTGLAFF
TRBV11-1	TRBJ2-7	CASSLEGRPYEQYF
TRBV7-3	TRBJ2-7	CASSLAGGREQYF
TRBV7-9	TRBJ1-4	CASSLKGDYGGGTGEKLFF
TRBV29-1	TRBJ2-3	CSVPDPSRSDTQYF
TRBV9	TRBJ2-3	CASSAEGGPGTDTQYF
TRBV5-4	TRBJ2-1	CASSFTGAYNEQFF
TRBV28	TRBJ1-4	CASSSGRVNEKLFF